The TCR beta chain under discussion was sequenced for a study of T cells after yellow fever vaccination. MiXCR, run by TCRdb on the 5' RACE reads, gives a single entry per CDR3 protein. The sample has hundreds of thousands of distinct CDR3 sequences, about 14% seen once. Findings and caveats of the study: At 95% to 98% for CD4 and over 80% for CD8, most primary-vaccination clones showed up again after the booster.

This clonotype was picked up a small number of times. No antigen is known for it. The CDR3 spans 12 residues. Trimming stripped 5 bases from V and 12 bases from J, with 17 bases between. The chain has TRBV12-3 or TRBV12-4 and TRBJ2-7; the D call may be TRBD1 or TRBD2 (6 bases each). The clonotype was recovered from a man younger than 45 who received the YFV17D yellow fever vaccine. The sample was PBMCs, taken on the day of the yellow fever booster vaccination. The CDR3: CASSEDSGPPYF. The CDR3 region has the DNA TGTGCCAGCAGTGAGGACAGCGGGCCTCCGTACTTC.